Included here is one TCR beta chain sequence, with context. The source of the sample is a study of T cell repertoires in cytomegalovirus infection. TCRdb called the reads again in MiXCR, with one record for every CDR3 protein. Among a few hundred thousand distinct CDR3 sequences, less than 20% were seen once, and the ten largest hold roughly 9%. V was cut by 4 bases and J by 6 bases, with 16 bases left in between. Germline CDR1 LGHNA, CDR2 YSLEER. The CDR3 runs 15 residues. The TCR originated in a human donor in good health (CMV status not recorded). Some clones in this sample may be carry-over from other donors' samples. The sample comprised PBMCs. The V call is TRBV4-3, the J call TRBJ2-1; a weak D match, TRBD2 (5 bases). CDR3 region: CASSPGRLGSNEQFF. The CDR3 coding sequence is TGCGCCAGCAGCCCCGGGCGCCTTGGGAGCAATGAGCAGTTCTTC.